These 26 T cell receptor beta chains originate from one sample sequenced in a study of cytomegalovirus exposure and HLA in healthy donors (dated by TCRdb to about 2017). Library preparation employed the immunoSEQ multiplex PCR assay. For the multiplex PCR, a mixture combining 60 forward primers for TCR Vbeta segments and 13 reverse primers for TCR Jbeta segments was used. The immuneACCESS repertoire file appears here via TCRdb, limited to in-frame rearrangements. These files lack a portion of the clones; in checked studies, under half of the deficit traces to unresolved V genes, and the cause of the others is not known. Across this sample there are some 170,000 clones, with about four fifths seen only once. Roughly 5% of the sample rests with the top ten. The sample consisted of PBMCs. Source of these receptors: a woman between 18 and 29 years old in good health and CMV-seropositive.

This chain connects TRBV7-9 to TRBJ2-1; D gene uncertain. The CDR3 covers 14 residues. Germline loops: CDR1 SEHNR, CDR2 FQNEAQ (reference sequence). V was trimmed by 5 bases and J by 5 bases, leaving 13 bases between them. The CDR3 coding sequence is TGTGCCAGCAGCGTCAATCCTAGAGACAATGAGCAGTTCTTC. Translating it yields CASSVNPRDNEQFF.

The V gene is TRBV27, the J gene TRBJ2-7, with a weak D call TRBD1 (5 bases). Trimming removed 6 bases at V and 4 bases at J, with 16 bases between. The CDR3 is 14 residues long. Looked up from germline, CDR1 is MNHEY and CDR2 is SMNVEV (reference sequence). The CDR3, as DNA: TGTGCCAGCAGCGATCAGGGTATACGGTACGAGCAGTACTTC. Its protein is CASSDQGIRYEQYF.

This clone has only a few counts. The chain uses TRBV5-1 and TRBJ2-7; TRBD2 matches 11 bases. Germline V lookup: CDR1 SGHRS, CDR2 YFSETQ. With 3 bases clipped from V and 2 bases from J, the junction kept 4 bases outside the gene matches. There are 15 residues in the CDR3. The CDR3 coding sequence is TGCGCCAGCAGCTGGGGACTAGCGGAAACCTACGAGCAGTACTTC. Its protein is CASSWGLAETYEQYF.

The genes are TRBV4-1 and TRBJ1-1; 9 bases map to TRBD1. Germline lookup yields CDR1 MGHRA and CDR2 YSYEKL. After removal of 8 bases from V and 1 base from J, the junction contained 5 bases not matched to a gene. This CDR3 comprises 14 residues. The CDR3 region has the DNA TGCGCCAGCTCCCGGGACAGGGAGAACACTGAAGCTTTCTTT. Protein sequence: CASSRDRENTEAFF.

This chain links TRBV19 with TRBJ1-2; D call uncertain. The CDR3 runs 14 residues. Germline V lookup: CDR1 LNHDA, CDR2 SQIVND (reference sequence). The germline V and J ends were trimmed by 4 bases and 0 bases, with 9 bases remaining between them. CDR3 in amino acids: CASSTAGPNYGYTF. DNA for the CDR3: TGTGCCAGTAGTACCGCAGGTCCTAACTATGGCTACACCTTC.

The rearrangement links TRBV10-3 to TRBJ2-2, with 10 bases aligning to TRBD1. The CDR3 is made up of 17 amino acids. The V gene end was trimmed by 6 bases and the J gene end by 6 bases; junction bases not matched to a gene: 13. The V gene's germline CDR1 is ENHRY and CDR2 SYGVKD. This chain's CDR3 is CAIRGGQGRKDPGELFF. CDR3 sequence (DNA): TGTGCCATCAGGGGGGGACAGGGGCGCAAAGATCCCGGGGAGCTGTTTTTT.

The chain joins TRBV5-4 to TRBJ2-6; 7 bases agree with TRBD2. With 4 bases clipped from V and 0 bases from J, the junction kept 10 bases outside the gene matches. CDR1 is SGHNT, CDR2 YYREEE, per germline (reference sequence). This CDR3 contains 18 residues. The CDR3: CASSQERGESSGANVLTF. In DNA form, the CDR3 reads TGTGCCAGCAGCCAAGAGCGGGGAGAGAGCTCTGGGGCCAACGTCCTGACTTTC.

The chain uses TRBV6-6 and TRBJ1-6, with 10 positions matching TRBD1. This CDR3 region has 15 residues. V trimming: 6 bases; J trimming: 15 bases; junction bases outside the gene matches: 14. The germline gives CDR1 MNHNY, CDR2 SVGAGI (reference sequence). CDR3 amino acids: CASSPGQGIGAILHF. The CDR3 DNA is TGTGCCAGCAGCCCGGGACAGGGGATCGGGGCTATCCTCCACTTT.

The V gene is TRBV29-1, the J gene TRBJ1-1; D not resolved. The CDR3 has 13 residues. V was shortened by 8 bases and J by 7 bases, with 20 bases between the two germline ends. CDR1 and CDR2 from the germline V gene are SQVTM and ANQGSEA. The chain's CDR3 is CSYTPLFYGEAFF. CDR3 DNA sequence: TGCAGCTACACACCCCTTTTTTATGGTGAAGCTTTCTTT.

This chain connects TRBV7-8 to TRBJ2-7; the D gene is possibly TRBD1 (5 bases). V was trimmed by 2 bases and J by 0 bases, leaving 8 bases between them. This CDR3 has 14 amino acids. Germline loops: CDR1 SGHVS, CDR2 FQNEAQ. The CDR3: CASSLTDTSYEQYF. In DNA form, the CDR3 reads TGTGCCAGCAGCTTAACGGACACCTCCTACGAGCAGTACTTC.

This clone was recorded only once. The V and J genes are TRBV7-2 and TRBJ1-3; 8 bases are shared with TRBD1. CDR3 length: 17 residues. The ends lost 5 bases at V and 7 bases at J; junction bases unmatched: 16. CDR1 SGHTA and CDR2 FQGNSA come from the germline V gene. The CDR3 here is CASSLGYIWTGWNTIYF. The CDR3 DNA reads as TGTGCCAGCAGCCTTGGTTACATCTGGACAGGGTGGAACACCATATATTTT. The variable domain in full, completed from reference TRBV7-2 and TRBJ1-3, reads GAGVSQSPSNKVTEKGKDVELRCDPISGHTALYWYRQSLGQGLEFLIYFQGNSAPDKSGLPSDRFSAERTGGSVSTLTIQRTQQEDSAVYLCASSLGYIWTGWNTIYFGEGSWLTVV.

This chain uses TRBV10-1 with TRBJ1-1; D is undetermined. V lost 0 bases and J lost 3, with 2 bases in between. The CDR3 contains 12 residues. CDR1 WNHNN and CDR2 SYGVQD come from the germline V gene (reference sequence). The CDR3 DNA sequence: TGCGCCAGCAGTGAGTCCGACACTGAAGCTTTCTTT. Translated, it gives CASSESDTEAFF.

The chain joins TRBV19 to TRBJ1-4; TRBD1 matches 7 bases. CDR1 and CDR2 from the germline V gene are LNHDA and SQIVND (reference sequence). The CDR3 is made up of 13 amino acids. Written as DNA, the CDR3 is TGTGCGACCAGTGAGGGGGCAAGGGAAAAACTGTTTTTT. This sequence encodes CATSEGAREKLFF.

The chain joins TRBV5-1 to TRBJ2-7, with D tentatively TRBD1 (6 bases). Trimming shortened V by 2 bases and J by 0 bases, and 12 bases separated the two germline ends. CDR1 SGHRS and CDR2 YFSETQ come from the germline V gene. CDR3 size: 15 residues. CDR3 nucleotide sequence: TGCGCCAGCAGCTTCACCGGGACAAGCTCCTACGAGCAGTACTTC. Protein: CASSFTGTSSYEQYF.

This clone was seen a single time. V is TRBV11-3 and J is TRBJ2-2, with D perhaps TRBD1 (5 bases). Germline loops: CDR1 SGHNT, CDR2 YENEEA. The V gene lost 1 base and the J gene lost 6 bases, with 12 bases spanning the gap. This CDR3 has 15 residues. The CDR3 sequence: CASSLGPRESGELFF. CDR3 bases: TGTGCCAGCAGCTTAGGACCCAGGGAATCCGGGGAGCTGTTTTTT.

The chain recombines TRBV19 with TRBJ1-6; the match to TRBD1 covers 11 bases. Germline loops: CDR1 LNHDA, CDR2 SQIVND (reference sequence). The CDR3 is 16 amino acids. V lost 4 bases and J lost 4; bases outside the gene matches: 3. In nucleotides, the CDR3 is TGTGCCAGTAGTAGGACAGGGGGCGAGTATAATTCACCCCTCCACTTT. Translated: CASSRTGGEYNSPLHF.

The count of this clone is one. V is TRBV4-3 and J is TRBJ2-3, with TRBD2 matching over 8 bases. The CDR3 runs to 17 residues. Trimming removed 3 bases from V and 8 bases from J; junction bases left unmatched: 16. Germline V CDR1 and CDR2: LGHNA, YSLEER. The CDR3 coding sequence is TGCGCCAGCAGCCAGCTCCCGGGACTAGAGTCGTCGGTTACGCAGTATTTT. Residues: CASSQLPGLESSVTQYF.

V is TRBV7-9 and J is TRBJ2-3; tentatively, D is TRBD1 (7 bases). This CDR3 has 12 residues. Germline CDR1 is SEHNR and CDR2 is FQNEAQ (reference sequence). The CDR3 sequence: CVAGTVADTQYF. The DNA for the CDR3 is TGTGTCGCGGGGACAGTAGCAGATACGCAGTATTTT.

The genes are TRBV7-2 and TRBJ2-3; possible D gene TRBD2, 6 bases. Trimming left V 0 bases short and J 1 base short, with 11 bases between. Germline CDR1 and CDR2: SGHTA and FQGNSA. The CDR3 is 16 residues long. CDR3 protein: CASSLATQRGTDTQYF. The CDR3 DNA reads as TGTGCCAGCAGCTTAGCTACTCAGCGGGGCACAGATACGCAGTATTTT. Full variable domain (outside the CDR3, taken from reference TRBV7-2 and TRBJ2-3): GAGVSQSPSNKVTEKGKDVELRCDPISGHTALYWYRQSLGQGLEFLIYFQGNSAPDKSGLPSDRFSAERTGGSVSTLTIQRTQQEDSAVYLCASSLATQRGTDTQYFGPGTRLTVL.

V gene TRBV5-5 combines with J gene TRBJ2-2; D not resolved. The CDR3 extends over 12 amino acids. Trimming took off 7 bases at V and 0 bases at J, with 4 bases between the two ends. CDR1 and CDR2 (germline): SGHKS, YYEKEE (reference sequence). The CDR3 DNA is TGTGCCAGCGAGGCGAACACCGGGGAGCTGTTTTTT. Translating it yields CASEANTGELFF. Full variable domain (missing parts from reference TRBV5-5 and TRBJ2-2): DAGVTQSPTHLIKTRGQQVTLRCSPISGHKSVSWYQQVLGQGPQFIFQYYEKEERGRGNFPDRFSARQFPNYSSELNVNALLLGDSALYLCASEANTGELFFGEGSRLTVL.

The rearrangement uses TRBV7-9 and TRBJ2-1; no clear D. The germline V gene has CDR1 SEHNR and CDR2 FQNEAQ (reference sequence). The CDR3 runs 15 residues. Trimming cost V 2 bases and J 0 bases, with 8 bases left between them. In nucleotides, the CDR3 is TGTGCCAGCAGCTTAACAGCAAGCTCCTACAATGAGCAGTTCTTC. This encodes CASSLTASSYNEQFF.

The V gene is TRBV28, the J gene TRBJ1-6; 10 bases align to TRBD1. Germline CDR1 is MDHEN and CDR2 is SYDVKM. V gave up 8 bases and J gave up 1 base; unmatched junction bases: 5. The CDR3 extends over 16 amino acids. CDR3 nucleotide sequence: TGTGCCAGCCGAGAGGACAGGGGGTCCTATAATTCACCCCTCCACTTT. Amino acid sequence: CASREDRGSYNSPLHF.

This clone was counted between two and nine times. The chain recombines TRBV4-3 with TRBJ1-1; tentative D call: TRBD1 (6 bases). Germline loops: CDR1 LGHNA, CDR2 YSLEER. This CDR3 is built from 14 residues. V was pared by 4 bases and J by 0 bases, with 9 bases between. CDR3: CASSPGAVNTEAFF. Here the CDR3 DNA reads TGCGCCAGCAGCCCAGGGGCGGTGAACACTGAAGCTTTCTTT.

This sequence joins TRBV27 and TRBJ1-1; 7 bases line up with TRBD1. CDR3 length: 13 amino acids. V trimming: 6 bases; J trimming: 5 bases; junction bases outside the gene matches: 6. Germline V gene sequence: CDR1 MNHEY, CDR2 SMNVEV (reference sequence). The CDR3 nucleotides are TGTGCCAGCAGACCCACAGGGGTGACTGAAGCTTTCTTT. This translates into CASRPTGVTEAFF.

This chain joins TRBV6-5 and TRBJ2-2, with D unclear. V lost 2 bases and J 5 bases, leaving 9 bases between the germline ends. In germline, CDR1 is MNHEY, CDR2 SVGAGI. This CDR3 spans 14 amino acids. CDR3 DNA sequence: TGTGCCAGCAGTTACCTCGAGTTTACCGGGGAGCTGTTTTTT. Translated, it gives CASSYLEFTGELFF.

This sequence joins TRBV4-2 and TRBJ1-6, with D perhaps TRBD1 (5 bases). CDR3 length: 21 residues. Germline V gives CDR1 LGHNA, CDR2 YNFKEQ. V dropped 0 bases and J dropped 7 bases, with 28 bases sitting between them. This CDR3 is CASSQERPVMGSWGANSPLHF. The DNA of the CDR3 is TGTGCCAGCAGCCAAGAACGACCTGTCATGGGGTCCTGGGGCGCGAATTCACCCCTCCACTTT.